A single sample is the source of the 22 T cell receptor beta chains below, sequenced in a study of CD8+ T cells in alopecia areata. RNA, once extracted, was reverse transcribed into cDNA for use as the sequencing template. TCRdb keeps only in-frame clones here, not all; method: immunoSEQ multiplex PCR. The profile shows under 350,000 clones, nearly 60% of them singletons. Noted treatment: oral pan-JAK inhibitor, 5-10 mg twice daily. The source was CD4+ T cells sorted from blood, collected at week 24, from a patient treated with tofacitinib. The origin of the receptors is a human donor with alopecia areata.

The chain couples TRBV27 to TRBJ2-7, with a tentative D call TRBD1 (6 bases). CDR1 is MNHEY and CDR2 is SMNVEV in the germline V gene (reference sequence). Trimming took 3 bases from V and 3 from J, leaving 15 bases between them. The CDR3 consists of 15 residues. CDR3 nucleotide sequence: TGTGCCAGCAGTTTGCAGGGGTCGATTTACTACGAGCAGTACTTC. As protein: CASSLQGSIYYEQYF.

DNA of the CDR3: TGTGCCAGCAGCTCCCCGACTAGATCCACCGGGGAGCTGTTTTTT. Translation: CASSSPTRSTGELFF. This chain joins TRBV11-2 and TRBJ2-2; a weak D match, TRBD2 (6 bases). The CDR3 contains 15 residues. V was clipped by 4 bases and J by 4 bases, with 13 bases between them. In germline, CDR1 is SGHAT, CDR2 FQNNGV.

This clone was observed a handful of times. The V gene is TRBV7-9, the J gene TRBJ1-6; D ambiguous. V lost 4 bases, J lost 7 bases, and 5 bases lay in between. Germline V gives CDR1 SEHNR, CDR2 FQNEAQ (reference sequence). This CDR3 has 12 amino acids. Here the CDR3 reads CASSWQNSPLHF. The DNA of the CDR3 is TGTGCCAGCAGCTGGCAGAATTCACCCCTCCACTTT.

This clone was seen a single time. This chain connects TRBV15 to TRBJ2-7; TRBD2 is a possible D gene (5 bases). The germline V gene has CDR1 LNHNV and CDR2 YYDKDF (reference sequence). This CDR3 is 15 amino acids long. Between the trimmed V and J ends, which lost 0 bases and 6 bases, there was a span of 15 bases. The CDR3 nucleotides read TGTGCCACCAGCAGAGAAGAGGTTGGACTGGGCGAGCAGTACTTC. It codes for CATSREEVGLGEQYF. The complete variable domain, with remaining parts taken from reference TRBV15 and TRBJ2-7, reads DAMVIQNPRYQVTQFGKPVTLSCSQTLNHNVMYWYQQKSSQAPKLLFHYYDKDFNNEADTPDNFQSRRPNTSFCFLDIRSPGLGDTAMYLCATSREEVGLGEQYFGPGTRLTVT.

This CDR3 reads CSVGDRVDEEKLFF. The CDR3 DNA sequence: TGCAGCGTAGGCGACAGGGTTGATGAGGAAAAACTGTTTTTT. The chain is built from TRBV29-1 and TRBJ1-4, with 7 bases identical to TRBD1. The junction had 12 bases not matched to a gene; V was cut back by 6 bases and J by 8 bases. The CDR3 spans 14 residues. Germline-derived CDR1 and CDR2 are SQVTM and ANQGSEA.

The V gene is TRBV29-1, the J gene TRBJ1-1; no definite D call. The germline V gene has CDR1 SQVTM and CDR2 ANQGSEA. V lost 4 bases to trimming and J lost 11 bases, with 17 bases between them. The CDR3 is 12 amino acids. CDR3 residues: CSVVWAGGNAFF. For the CDR3, the DNA is TGCAGCGTTGTTTGGGCAGGAGGTAACGCTTTCTTT. Full variable domain (remainder filled in from reference TRBV29-1 and TRBJ1-1): SAVISQKPSRDICQRGTSLTIQCQVDSQVTMMFWYRQQPGQSLTLIATANQGSEATYESGFVIDKFPISRPNLTFSTLTVSNMSPEDSSIYLCSVVWAGGNAFFGQGTRLTVV.

This clone has only a few counts. The chain has TRBV2 and TRBJ1-2; no clear D. V dropped 2 bases and J dropped 11 bases, with 3 bases sitting between them. Germline values: CDR1 SNHLY, CDR2 FYNNEI. The CDR3 contains 9 residues. The CDR3 DNA follows: TGTGCCAGCAGTGAACTGTACACCTTC. This encodes CASSELYTF.

This chain uses TRBV5-6 with TRBJ1-2; 8 bases are a match to TRBD1. V trimming: 4 bases; J trimming: 3 bases; junction bases outside the gene matches: 5. Looked up from germline, CDR1 is SGHDT and CDR2 is YYEEEE. The CDR3 runs 14 residues. Here the CDR3 DNA reads TGTGCCAGCAGCACGGGACAGGCTTACTATGGCTACACCTTC. It encodes CASSTGQAYYGYTF.

The table lists this clone with a few counts. The CDR3 region is CASITGGPTSHEQFF. Here the CDR3 DNA reads TGTGCCAGCATTACGGGGGGCCCAACGTCGCATGAGCAGTTCTTC. The chain carries TRBV21-1 and TRBJ2-1; TRBD2 is the table's D call, not checked against the DNA. TRBV21-1 is a listed pseudogene. This CDR3 region has 15 residues.

This chain connects TRBV7-9 to TRBJ1-5; 9 nucleotides match TRBD1. J was trimmed by 6 bases and V by 4 bases; bases with no gene match: 4. This CDR3 comprises 14 residues. Germline V gives CDR1 SEHNR, CDR2 FQNEAQ (reference sequence). CDR3 sequence: CASSSDRGSQPQHF. CDR3 nucleotide sequence: TGTGCCAGCAGCTCGGACAGGGGAAGTCAGCCCCAGCATTTT.

J is TRBJ1-6 and V is TRBV5-1; D unclear. The V gene lost 0 bases and the J gene lost 10 bases, with 11 bases spanning the gap. The germline V gene has CDR1 SGHRS and CDR2 YFSETQ. The CDR3 is 14 amino acids. The CDR3 nucleotides are TGCGCCAGCAGCTTGGACCTTTACGGCTCACCCCTCCACTTT. Encoded protein: CASSLDLYGSPLHF.

The DNA for the CDR3 is TGCAGCACTAGGGGAGGTGGGACTAGCGGTAGCACAGATACGCAGTATTTT. It is translated as CSTRGGGTSGSTDTQYF. The V and J genes are TRBV29-1 and TRBJ2-3, with 11 positions matching TRBD2. The germline V gene encodes CDR1 SQVTM and CDR2 ANQGSEA. V lost 8 bases and J lost 0; bases outside the gene matches: 13. The CDR3 consists of 17 residues.

The rearrangement uses TRBV4-1 and TRBJ2-1, with 8 bases lining up with TRBD1. The length of the CDR3 is 15 residues. J lost 6 bases, V lost 1 base, and 5 bases had no gene match. CDR1 is MGHRA and CDR2 is YSYEKL in the germline V gene. The CDR3 region has the DNA TGCGCCAGCAGCCAAGTTGGCAGGGGGCTCAATGAGCAGTTCTTC. This gives the protein CASSQVGRGLNEQFF.

V and J are TRBV30 and TRBJ2-3, with 13 bases matching TRBD2. The ends lost 1 base at V and 4 bases at J; junction bases unmatched: 2. CDR3 length equals 15 residues. Germline lookup yields CDR1 GTSNPN and CDR2 SVGIG (reference sequence). The CDR3 reads CAWSGTSGGPDTQYF. Written as DNA, the CDR3 is TGTGCCTGGAGTGGGACTAGCGGGGGCCCAGATACGCAGTATTTT. Full variable domain (rest looked up from reference TRBV30 and TRBJ2-3): SQTIHQWPATLVQPVGSPLSLECTVEGTSNPNLYWYRQAAGRGLQLLFYSVGIGQISSEVPQNLSASRPQDRQFILSSKKLLLSDSGFYLCAWSGTSGGPDTQYFGPGTRLTVL.

The genes are TRBV7-2 and TRBJ2-5; D not certain. This CDR3 region has 13 residues. V was shortened by 5 bases and J by 7 bases, with 14 bases between the two germline ends. The germline V gene has CDR1 SGHTA and CDR2 FQGNSA. As DNA, the CDR3 is TGTGCCAGCAGCCGACGCTCCTGGGGGACCCAGTACTTC. It is translated as CASSRRSWGTQYF.

Notes on this clone: Other nucleotide sequences in the sample specify the same CDR3. The chain is built from TRBV5-1 and TRBJ1-1; D may be TRBD1 (6 bases). The CDR3 totals 15 residues. Germline V gives CDR1 SGHRS, CDR2 YFSETQ. With 1 base removed from V and 2 bases from J, the gap between germline ends came to 12 bases. The CDR3 coding sequence is TGCGCCAGCAGCTTGTCCGGGACATCAAACACTGAAGCTTTCTTT. Encoded protein: CASSLSGTSNTEAFF.

This chain connects TRBV27 to TRBJ2-5; TRBD2 aligns across 8 bases. Germline CDR1 is MNHEY and CDR2 is SMNVEV (reference sequence). Trimming removed 7 bases from V and 4 bases from J; junction bases left unmatched: 11. The CDR3 is 15 amino acids. CDR3 nucleotide sequence: TGTGCCAGCAAGGTCCTGGGACTAGTGGGAGAGACCCAGTACTTC. It translates to CASKVLGLVGETQYF.

V usage is TRBV5-1 and J usage is TRBJ2-7; D possibly corresponds to TRBD1 (6 bases). The CDR3 runs to 12 residues. Germline V gives CDR1 SGHRS, CDR2 YFSETQ. V dropped 0 bases and J dropped 6 bases, with 7 bases sitting between them. DNA of the CDR3: TGCGCCAGCAGCTTGGGCAGGGGCGAGCAGTACTTC. Its translation is CASSLGRGEQYF. Full variable domain (missing parts from reference TRBV5-1 and TRBJ2-7): KAGVTQTPRYLIKTRGQQVTLSCSPISGHRSVSWYQQTPGQGLQFLFEYFSETQRNKGNFPGRFSGRQFSNSRSEMNVSTLELGDSALYLCASSLGRGEQYFGPGTRLTVT.

This chain connects TRBV27 to TRBJ1-5; TRBD1 agrees at 8 bases. Per germline, CDR1 MNHEY and CDR2 SMNVEV (reference sequence). The trim removed 2 bases at V and 4 bases at J, leaving 4 bases unmatched. The CDR3 has 15 amino acids. CDR3 residues: CASSLGQGRNQPQHF. The CDR3 region has the DNA TGTGCCAGCAGTTTAGGACAGGGTAGAAATCAGCCCCAGCATTTT.

The genes are TRBV29-1 and TRBJ2-5; 7 bases agree with TRBD1. This CDR3 is 12 amino acids long. Germline CDR1 is SQVTM and CDR2 is ANQGSEA. With 7 bases clipped from V and 1 base from J, the junction kept 3 bases outside the gene matches. The CDR3 region is CSGGDSQETQYF. For the CDR3, the DNA is TGCAGCGGAGGGGACAGCCAAGAGACCCAGTACTTC.

The chain links TRBV4-1 to TRBJ2-7; D not resolved. The CDR3 has 14 amino acids. Germline assignment: CDR1 MGHRA and CDR2 YSYEKL. Trimming pared 0 bases from V and 3 bases from J, leaving 9 bases between. As DNA, the CDR3 is TGCGCCAGCAGCCAAGATTACAACCTCTACGAGCAGTACTTC. This translates into CASSQDYNLYEQYF.

The CDR3 sequence: CASSRSAGNTIYF. The CDR3 DNA sequence: TGTGCCAGCAGTCGCAGCGCGGGGAACACCATATATTTT. The chain is built from TRBV25-1 and TRBJ1-3; D unclear. Looked up from germline, CDR1 is MGHDK and CDR2 is SYGVNS. Trimming shortened V by 5 bases and J by 7 bases, and 12 bases separated the two germline ends. The length of the CDR3 is 13 residues.